The T cell receptor (beta chain) under discussion was sequenced for a study of cytomegalovirus exposure and HLA in healthy donors. The wider study: An analysis done earlier identified 117 million unique TCR beta sequences from 190 million or so T cells.

PCR was performed using 60 Vbeta and 13 Jbeta primers. Here immunoSEQ multiplex PCR was the method, and the copy in TCRdb shows in-frame clones only, minus some. The sample includes tens of thousands of clones, about 70% of them seen just once. The CDR3 covers 16 residues. Germline CDR1 reads SGHTA; CDR2 reads FQGTGA. The V and J ends lost 5 bases and 4 bases, in that order; junction bases with no gene match: 10. Study-wide results and limits: Common viral pathogens seemed, in a later analysis, to connect with several of the most significant clusters. In vitro confirmation showed three CMV-associated chains to be CMV antigen specific.

Comment on this clone: Antigen specificity is unknown.

Donors were ostensibly healthy at sampling, although undocumented immune exposures were probable. The receptor was derived from a woman aged 50 to 60 in good health and CMV-seropositive. Sequenced sample: PBMCs. The rearrangement uses TRBV7-3 and TRBJ1-2; 10 nucleotides match TRBD1. The CDR3 sequence is CASSPEGQGKIYGYTF. CDR3 bases: TGTGCCAGCAGCCCGGAGGGACAGGGGAAAATCTATGGCTACACCTTC.